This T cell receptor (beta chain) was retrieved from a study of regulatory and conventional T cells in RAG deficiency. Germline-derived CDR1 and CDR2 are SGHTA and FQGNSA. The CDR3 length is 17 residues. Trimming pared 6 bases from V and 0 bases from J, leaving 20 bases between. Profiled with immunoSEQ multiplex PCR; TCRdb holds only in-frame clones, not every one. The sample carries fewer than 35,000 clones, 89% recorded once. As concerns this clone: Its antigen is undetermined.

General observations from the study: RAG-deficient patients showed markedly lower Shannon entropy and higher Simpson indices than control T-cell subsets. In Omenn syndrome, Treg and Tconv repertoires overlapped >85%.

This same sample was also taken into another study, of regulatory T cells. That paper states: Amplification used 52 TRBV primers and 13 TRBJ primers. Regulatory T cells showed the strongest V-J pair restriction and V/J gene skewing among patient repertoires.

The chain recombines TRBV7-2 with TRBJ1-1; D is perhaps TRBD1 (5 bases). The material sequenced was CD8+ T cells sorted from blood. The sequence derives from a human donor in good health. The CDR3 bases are TGTGCCAGCAGTCCCCCCATTGGGACCAGGATGAACACTGAAGCTTTCTTT. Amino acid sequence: CASSPPIGTRMNTEAFF.